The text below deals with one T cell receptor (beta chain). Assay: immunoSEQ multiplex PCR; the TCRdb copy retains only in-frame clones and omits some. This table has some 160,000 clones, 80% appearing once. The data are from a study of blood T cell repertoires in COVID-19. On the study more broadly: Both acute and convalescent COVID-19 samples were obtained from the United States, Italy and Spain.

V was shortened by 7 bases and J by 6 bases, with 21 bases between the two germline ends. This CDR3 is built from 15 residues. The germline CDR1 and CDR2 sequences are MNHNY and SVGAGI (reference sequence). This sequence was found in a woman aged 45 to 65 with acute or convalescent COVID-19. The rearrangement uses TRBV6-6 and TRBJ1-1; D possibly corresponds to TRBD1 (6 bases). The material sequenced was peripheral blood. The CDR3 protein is CASNQQGGANAEAFF. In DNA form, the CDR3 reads TGTGCCAGCAACCAACAAGGGGGGGCAAACGCTGAAGCTTTCTTT.